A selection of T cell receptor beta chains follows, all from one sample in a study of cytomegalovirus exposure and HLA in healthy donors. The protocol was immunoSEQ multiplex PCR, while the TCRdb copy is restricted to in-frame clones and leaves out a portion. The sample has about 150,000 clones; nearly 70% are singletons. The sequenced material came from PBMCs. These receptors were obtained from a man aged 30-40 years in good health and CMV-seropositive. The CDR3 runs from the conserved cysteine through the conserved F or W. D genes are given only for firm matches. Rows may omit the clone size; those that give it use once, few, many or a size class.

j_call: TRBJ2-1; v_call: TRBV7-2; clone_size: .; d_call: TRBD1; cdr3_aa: CASSLTRDRGVNEQFF; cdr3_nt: TGTGCCAGCAGCTTAACCCGGGACAGGGGGGTAAATGAGCAGTTCTTC
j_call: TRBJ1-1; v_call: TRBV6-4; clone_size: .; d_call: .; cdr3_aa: CASSDSPKNTEAFF; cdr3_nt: TGTGCCAGCAGTGACTCCCCCAAGAACACTGAAGCTTTCTTT
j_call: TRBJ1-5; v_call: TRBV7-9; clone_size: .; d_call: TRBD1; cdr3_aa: CASSSGQADQPQHF; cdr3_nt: TGTGCCAGCAGTAGTGGACAGGCGGATCAGCCCCAGCATTTT
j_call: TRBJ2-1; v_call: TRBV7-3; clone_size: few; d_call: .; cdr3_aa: CASSLDGSSYNEQFF; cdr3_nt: TGTGCCAGCAGCTTAGATGGTAGCTCCTACAATGAGCAGTTCTTC
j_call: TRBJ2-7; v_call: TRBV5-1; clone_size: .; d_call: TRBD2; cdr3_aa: CASSLERGYEQYF; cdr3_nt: TGCGCCAGCAGCTTGGAGCGGGGCTACGAGCAGTACTTC
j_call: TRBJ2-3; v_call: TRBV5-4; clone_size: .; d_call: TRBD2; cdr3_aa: CASSREGLAGSGTDTQYF; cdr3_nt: TGTGCCAGCAGCCGGGAGGGGCTAGCGGGGAGCGGAACAGATACGCAGTATTTT
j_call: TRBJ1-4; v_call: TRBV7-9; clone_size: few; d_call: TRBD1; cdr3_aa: CASSRGQGRSEKLFF; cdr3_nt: TGTGCCAGCAGCAGAGGACAGGGTAGGAGTGAAAAACTGTTTTTT
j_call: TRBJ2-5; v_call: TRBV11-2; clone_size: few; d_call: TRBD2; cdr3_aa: CASSFVLAGTETQYF; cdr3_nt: TGTGCCAGCAGCTTTGTGCTAGCGGGAACTGAGACCCAGTACTTC
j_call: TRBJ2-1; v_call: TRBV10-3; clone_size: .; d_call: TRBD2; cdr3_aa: CAITPAGSNEQFF; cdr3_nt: TGTGCCATCACTCCAGCGGGAAGCAATGAGCAGTTCTTC
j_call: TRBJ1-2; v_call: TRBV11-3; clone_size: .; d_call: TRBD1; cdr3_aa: CASGLTTGTGIRGGYTF; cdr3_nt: TGTGCCAGCGGACTCACCACCGGGACAGGGATACGCGGTGGCTACACCTTC
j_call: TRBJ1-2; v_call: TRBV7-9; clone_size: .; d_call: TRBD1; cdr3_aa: CASSLITGGDLGYTF; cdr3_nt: TGTGCCAGCAGCTTAATCACAGGGGGCGATCTTGGCTACACCTTC
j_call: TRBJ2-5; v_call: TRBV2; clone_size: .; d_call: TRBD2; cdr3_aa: CASSPPSGRSETQYF; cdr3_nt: TGTGCCAGCAGTCCCCCCAGCGGGAGATCGGAGACCCAGTACTTC
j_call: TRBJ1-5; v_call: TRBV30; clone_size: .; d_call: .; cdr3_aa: CAWSSGGLQPQHF; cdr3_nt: TGTGCCTGGAGTTCCGGGGGACTTCAGCCCCAGCATTTT
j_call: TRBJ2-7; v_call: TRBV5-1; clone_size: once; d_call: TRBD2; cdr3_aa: CASSLAGGHYEQYF; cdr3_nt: TGCGCCAGCAGCTTAGCGGGAGGGCACTACGAGCAGTACTTC
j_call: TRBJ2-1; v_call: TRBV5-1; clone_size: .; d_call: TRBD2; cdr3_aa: CASSLRGLRREVPYNEQFF; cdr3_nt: TGCGCCAGCAGCTTGAGGGGTTTGAGGCGGGAGGTCCCCTACAATGAGCAGTTCTTC